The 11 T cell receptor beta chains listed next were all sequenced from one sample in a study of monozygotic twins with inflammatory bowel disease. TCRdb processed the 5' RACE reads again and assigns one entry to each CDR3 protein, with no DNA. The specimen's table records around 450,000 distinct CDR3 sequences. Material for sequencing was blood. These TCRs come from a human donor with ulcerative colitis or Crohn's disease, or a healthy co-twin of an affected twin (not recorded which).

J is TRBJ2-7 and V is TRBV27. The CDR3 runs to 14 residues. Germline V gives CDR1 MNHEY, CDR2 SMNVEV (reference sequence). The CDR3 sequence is CASSPNLNSYEQYF.

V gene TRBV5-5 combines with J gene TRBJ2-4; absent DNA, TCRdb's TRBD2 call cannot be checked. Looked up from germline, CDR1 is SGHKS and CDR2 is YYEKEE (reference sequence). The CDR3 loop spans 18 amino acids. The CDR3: CASRTGLAVSLAKNIQYF.

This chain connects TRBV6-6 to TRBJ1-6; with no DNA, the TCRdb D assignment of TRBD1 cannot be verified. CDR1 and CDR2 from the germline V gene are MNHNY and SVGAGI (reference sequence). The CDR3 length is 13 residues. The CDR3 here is CASSPLPNSPLHF.

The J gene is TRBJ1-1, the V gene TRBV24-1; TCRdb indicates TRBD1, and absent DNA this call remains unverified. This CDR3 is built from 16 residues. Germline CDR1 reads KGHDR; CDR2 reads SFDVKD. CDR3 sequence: CATSGTPGQGGTEAFF.

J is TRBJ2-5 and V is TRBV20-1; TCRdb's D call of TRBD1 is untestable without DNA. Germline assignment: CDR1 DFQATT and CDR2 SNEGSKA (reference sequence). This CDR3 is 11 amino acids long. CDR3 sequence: CSAPSAETQYF.

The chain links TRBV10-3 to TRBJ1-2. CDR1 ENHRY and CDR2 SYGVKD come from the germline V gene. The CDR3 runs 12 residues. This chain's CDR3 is CAILTRNYGYTF.

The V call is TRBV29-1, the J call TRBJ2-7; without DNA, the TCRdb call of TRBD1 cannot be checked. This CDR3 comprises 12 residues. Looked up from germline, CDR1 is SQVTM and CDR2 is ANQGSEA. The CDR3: CSVDGEPGEQYF.

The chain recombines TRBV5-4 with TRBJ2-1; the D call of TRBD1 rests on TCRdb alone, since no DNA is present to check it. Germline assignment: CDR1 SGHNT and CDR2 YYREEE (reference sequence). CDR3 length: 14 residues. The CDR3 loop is CASSLAPGVGEQFF.

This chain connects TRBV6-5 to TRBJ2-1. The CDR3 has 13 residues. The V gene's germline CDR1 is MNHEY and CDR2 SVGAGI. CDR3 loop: CASSYSAHNEQFF.

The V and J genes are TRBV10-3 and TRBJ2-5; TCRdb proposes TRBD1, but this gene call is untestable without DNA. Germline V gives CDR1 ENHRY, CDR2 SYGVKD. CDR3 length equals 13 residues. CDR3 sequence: CATRDFGGETQYF.

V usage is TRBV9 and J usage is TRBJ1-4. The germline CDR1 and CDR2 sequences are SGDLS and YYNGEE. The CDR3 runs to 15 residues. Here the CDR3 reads CASSLGGTSYEKLFF.